The 2 T cell receptor beta chains listed next were all sequenced from one sample in a study of T cells in Graves' hyperthyroidism and ophthalmopathy (dated by TCRdb to the late 2010s). Libraries came from multiplex PCR. Reads for this sample came from an Illumina HiSeq 2000. TCR beta CDR3 regions were amplified from RNA transcripts. For the first round of RT-PCR on the TCR CDR3, the HTBI primer set was used together with the Qiagen OneStep RT-PCR kit. TCRdb reprocessed the public reads (quality trimming at Q25 with fastp, clone calling with MiXCR) and kept in-frame beta chains. Each entry is one CDR3 protein sequence, shown with its most common DNA and genes. The sample data list around 350,000 distinct CDR3 sequences, and 15% to 19% of these were observed just once. The ten largest clones take up roughly 25% of the sample. The sample comprised blood. These receptors came from a woman aged 18-29 years with Graves' hyperthyroidism that later progressed to Graves' ophthalmopathy.

The chain has TRBV12-3 or TRBV12-4 and TRBJ1-5, with D possibly TRBD1 on 6 matching bases. This CDR3 is 12 amino acids long. The V gene lost 7 bases and the J gene lost 4 bases, with 8 bases spanning the gap. CDR3 nucleotide sequence: TGTGCCAGCACTGGACAGAATCAGCCCCAGCATTTT. The encoded protein is CASTGQNQPQHF.

The V and J genes are TRBV4-1 and TRBJ1-3; no firm D call. The CDR3 length is 16 residues. The germline gives CDR1 MGHRA, CDR2 YSYEKL. V gave up 0 bases and J gave up 4 bases, with 13 bases separating them. CDR3 sequence (DNA): TGCGCCAGCAGCCAAGATCGGGGTTATGGCGGAAACACCATATATTTT. Translation: CASSQDRGYGGNTIYF.